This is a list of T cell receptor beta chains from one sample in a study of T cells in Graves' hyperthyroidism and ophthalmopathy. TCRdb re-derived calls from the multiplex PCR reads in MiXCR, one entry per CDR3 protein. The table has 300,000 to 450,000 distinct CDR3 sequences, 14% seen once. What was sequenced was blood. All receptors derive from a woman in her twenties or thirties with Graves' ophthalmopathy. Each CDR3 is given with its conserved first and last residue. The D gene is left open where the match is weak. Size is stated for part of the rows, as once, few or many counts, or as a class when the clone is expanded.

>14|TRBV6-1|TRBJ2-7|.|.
TGTGCCAGCAGCCGAGACACCAGAGGGCACGAGCAGTACTTC
CASSRDTRGHEQYF
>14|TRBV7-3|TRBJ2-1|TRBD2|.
TGTGCCAGCAGCCCAGCGGGGGGGGGCGATGAGCAGTTCTTC
CASSPAGGGDEQFF
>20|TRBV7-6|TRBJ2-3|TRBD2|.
TGTGCCAGCAGCTTAGCGCCTGGACTAGCGGGGGGGCTTGCCACAGATACGCAGTATTTT
CASSLAPGLAGGLATDTQYF
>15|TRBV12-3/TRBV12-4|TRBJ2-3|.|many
TGTGCCAGCAGTTTAAGGGGGTTCGGCACAGATACGCAGTATTTT
CASSLRGFGTDTQYF
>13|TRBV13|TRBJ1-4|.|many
TGTGCCAGCAGCTCACAGGGATCCGAAAAACTGTTTTTT
CASSSQGSEKLFF
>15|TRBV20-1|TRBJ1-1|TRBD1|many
TGCAGTGCTAGAGATCGGCAGGGGGGAGGCACTGAAGCTTTCTTT
CSARDRQGGGTEAFF
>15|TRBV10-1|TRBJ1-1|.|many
TGCGCCAGCAGTGAGTCAAGGGCTGGGGCCACTGAAGCTTTCTTT
CASSESRAGATEAFF
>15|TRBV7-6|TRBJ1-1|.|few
TGTGCCAGCAGCTTAGATAGGAATCGGAACACTGAAGCTTTCTTT
CASSLDRNRNTEAFF
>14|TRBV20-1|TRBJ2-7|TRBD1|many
TGCAGTGCTAGTTCGACAGGGGGTTGGAACGAGCAGTACTTC
CSASSTGGWNEQYF
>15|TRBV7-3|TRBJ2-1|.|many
TGTGCCAGCAGCTTGTACTCAGCGCCCGACAATGAGCAGTTCTTC
CASSLYSAPDNEQFF
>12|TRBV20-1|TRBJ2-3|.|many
TGCAGTGAGGCAGCTAGCACAGATACGCAGTATTTT
CSEAASTDTQYF
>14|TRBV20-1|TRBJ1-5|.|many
TGCAGTGCTAAACGGGGGGGGTCGGATCAGCCCCAGCATTTT
CSAKRGGSDQPQHF
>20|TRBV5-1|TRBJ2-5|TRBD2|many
TGCGCCAGCAGCTTACGTCCAACATTCCGGACTAGCCTGTACCAAGAGACCCAGTACTTC
CASSLRPTFRTSLYQETQYF
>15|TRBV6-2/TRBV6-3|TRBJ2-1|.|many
TGTGCCAGCAGCCCAGACTTAGTTTCCGACAATGAGCAGTTCTTC
CASSPDLVSDNEQFF
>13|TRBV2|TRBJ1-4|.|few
TGTGCCAGCAACAGGGCAGCTAATGAAAAACTGTTTTTT
CASNRAANEKLFF
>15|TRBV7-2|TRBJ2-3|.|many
TGTGCCAGCAGCTTAGTTCCAGGGTCAGGAGATACGCAGTATTTT
CASSLVPGSGDTQYF
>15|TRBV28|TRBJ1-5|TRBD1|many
TGTGCCAGCAGTTTCCCGGGACAGGGGTTTCAGCCCCAGCATTTT
CASSFPGQGFQPQHF
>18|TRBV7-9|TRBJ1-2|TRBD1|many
TGTGCCAGCAGCTTAGGGCCGAAGAGTATAACAGGGGAAAGTGGCTACACCTTC
CASSLGPKSITGESGYTF
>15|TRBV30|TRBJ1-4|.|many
TGTGCCTGGAGCCGGAAACTTTCAACTAATGAAAAACTGTTTTTT
CAWSRKLSTNEKLFF
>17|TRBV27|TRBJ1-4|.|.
TGTGCCAGCAGTGAGGGAGGGGACGGCTTCAGGGCTGAGAAACTGTTTTTT
CASSEGGDGFRAEKLFF
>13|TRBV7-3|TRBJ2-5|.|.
TGTGCCAGCAAGGGGGGCCTCCAAGAGACCCAGTACTTC
CASKGGLQETQYF
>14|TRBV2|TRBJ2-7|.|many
TGTGCCAGCAGTCCGGGTCTCCTACCCTACGAGCAGTACTTC
CASSPGLLPYEQYF